The subject of this entry is one T cell receptor (beta chain). The donor cohort consisted entirely of Caucasian adults residing in Nashville, Tennessee. The source of the sample is a study of shared clonotypes between healthy human individuals. Trimming removed 3 bases from V and 7 bases from J, with 12 bases in between. Germline V CDR1 and CDR2: SGHAT, FQNNGV. The CDR3 is 14 residues long. The run depth of the assay was deep. Over several immunoSEQ plates, each subset's genomic DNA was distributed in even portions. Unsorted PBMC DNA underwent sequencing on ten immunoSEQ deep assay plates. Measured with immunoSEQ multiplex PCR; TCRdb has only the in-frame clones, and not every one. The profile covers about 490,000 clones, with about 79% appearing a single time and 13% taken by the ten largest.

The sample consisted of PBMCs. V usage is TRBV11-2 and J usage is TRBJ1-4; D remains ambiguous. The TCR was taken from a woman aged 40 to 55 in good health. Some clones in this sample may be carry-over from other donors' samples. The CDR3 spells CASSLAHGLEKLFF. As DNA, the CDR3 is TGTGCCAGCAGCTTGGCCCATGGGCTTGAAAAACTGTTTTTT.